Listed here are 5 T cell receptor beta chains from one sample, sequenced in a study of shared clonotypes between healthy human individuals. Profiling relied on immunoSEQ multiplex PCR, and the TCRdb table lists in-frame clones only, not all of them. The sample consists of fewer than 3 million clones, approximately 90% of them appearing once. Sequencing used naive CD4+ T cells from PBMCs. Indicated subset: CD45RA+ positively selected. All receptors derive from a man between 18 and 35 years old in good health. Some clones in this sample may be carry-over from other donors' samples.

This clone has just one count. The chain joins TRBV15 to TRBJ2-1, with D tentatively TRBD2 (6 bases). Trimming removed 2 bases at V and 4 bases at J, with 12 bases between. This CDR3 is built from 15 residues. Germline-derived CDR1 and CDR2 are LNHNV and YYDKDF (reference sequence). CDR3 protein: CATSRIRAGYNEQFF. DNA for the CDR3: TGTGCCACCAGCAGAATCCGGGCGGGGTACAATGAGCAGTTCTTC.

In its sample, this clone was seen once. The chain carries TRBV4-3 and TRBJ1-4; possible D gene TRBD1, 5 bases. Germline V gene lookup returns CDR1 LGHNA and CDR2 YSLEER. This CDR3 spans 15 amino acids. Trimming removed 0 bases from V and 4 bases from J, with 9 bases in between. This CDR3 is CASSQEAGYNEKLFF. For the CDR3, the DNA is TGCGCCAGCAGCCAAGAGGCAGGGTATAATGAAAAACTGTTTTTT.

The rearrangement uses TRBV2 and TRBJ2-5; 11 bases map to TRBD1. The CDR3 runs 16 residues. The ends lost 7 bases at V and 5 bases at J; junction bases unmatched: 12. The germline gives CDR1 SNHLY, CDR2 FYNNEI. The CDR3 region has the DNA TGTGCCAGCACGGGACAGGGGGGTACGGGCGAGGAGACCCAGTACTTC. This codes for CASTGQGGTGEETQYF.

Points on this clone: Other DNA sequences within the sample encode an identical CDR3. V is TRBV5-4 and J is TRBJ1-5; D is undetermined. Trimming cost V 2 bases and J 0 bases, with 9 bases left between them. In germline, CDR1 is SGHNT, CDR2 YYREEE (reference sequence). The CDR3 length is 15 residues. As DNA, the CDR3 is TGTGCCAGCAGCTTCGGCGGCAATAGCAATCAGCCCCAGCATTTT. Amino acids: CASSFGGNSNQPQHF. The full variable domain, with the rest looked up from reference TRBV5-4 and TRBJ1-5, is ETGVTQSPTHLIKTRGQQVTLRCSSQSGHNTVSWYQQALGQGPQFIFQYYREEENGRGNFPPRFSGLQFPNYSSELNVNALELDDSALYLCASSFGGNSNQPQHFGDGTRLSIL.

The chain uses TRBV6-1 and TRBJ1-5; TRBD1 agrees at 7 bases. The CDR3 is 15 residues long. Per germline, CDR1 MNHNS and CDR2 SASEGT. Unmatched junction bases numbered 8, after V lost 6 bases and J lost 3 bases. CDR3 in amino acids: CASSAGQSDNQPQHF. DNA of the CDR3: TGTGCCAGCAGCGCGGGACAGAGCGACAATCAGCCCCAGCATTTT.